The source of this T cell receptor (beta chain) is a study of cytomegalovirus exposure and HLA in healthy donors. Primers for the PCR totalled 60 Vbeta and 13 Jbeta. Sequencing was performed with immunoSEQ multiplex PCR; in TCRdb, only in-frame clones are kept and a portion is missing. The sample lists approximately 88,000 clones, about three quarters occurring once. The germline V gene has CDR1 MDHEN and CDR2 SYDVKM. The CDR3 extends over 12 amino acids. The ends were cut back, 3 bases at V and 9 bases at J, with 10 bases in the middle. The TCR comes from a man in his thirties or forties in good health and CMV-seropositive. The chain combines TRBV28 with TRBJ2-3; D not resolved. Sample: PBMCs. This CDR3 reads CASSLTRSTQYF. The CDR3 DNA reads as TGTGCCAGCAGTTTGACCAGGTCCACGCAGTATTTT.